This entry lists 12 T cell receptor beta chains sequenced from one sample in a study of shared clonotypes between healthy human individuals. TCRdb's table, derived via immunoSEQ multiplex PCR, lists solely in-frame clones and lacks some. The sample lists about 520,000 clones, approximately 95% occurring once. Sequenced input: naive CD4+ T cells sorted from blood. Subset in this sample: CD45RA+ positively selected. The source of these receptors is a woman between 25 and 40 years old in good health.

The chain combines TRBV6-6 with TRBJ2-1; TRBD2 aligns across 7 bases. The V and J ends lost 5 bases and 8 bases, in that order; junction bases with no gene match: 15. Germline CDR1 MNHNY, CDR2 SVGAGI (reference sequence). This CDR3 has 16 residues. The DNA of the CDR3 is TGTGCCAGCAGTCGTGAGCGGGGAGGGTTCCTCGATGAGCAGTTCTTC. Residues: CASSRERGGFLDEQFF.

The CDR3 region is CASTRGTGNEQFF. The CDR3 nucleotides are TGTGCCAGCACCCGGGGCACGGGGAATGAGCAGTTCTTC. The J gene is TRBJ2-1, the V gene TRBV6-5, with D perhaps being TRBD1 or TRBD2 (5 bases each). The germline V gene has CDR1 MNHEY and CDR2 SVGAGI. V was trimmed by 7 bases and J by 7 bases, leaving 14 bases between them. This CDR3 spans 13 amino acids.

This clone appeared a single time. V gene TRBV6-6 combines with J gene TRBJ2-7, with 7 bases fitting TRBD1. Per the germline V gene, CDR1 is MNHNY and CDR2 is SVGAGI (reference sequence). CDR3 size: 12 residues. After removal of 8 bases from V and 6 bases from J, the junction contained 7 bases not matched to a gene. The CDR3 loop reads CASGLQGIEQYF. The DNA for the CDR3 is TGTGCCAGCGGGTTACAGGGGATCGAGCAGTACTTC.

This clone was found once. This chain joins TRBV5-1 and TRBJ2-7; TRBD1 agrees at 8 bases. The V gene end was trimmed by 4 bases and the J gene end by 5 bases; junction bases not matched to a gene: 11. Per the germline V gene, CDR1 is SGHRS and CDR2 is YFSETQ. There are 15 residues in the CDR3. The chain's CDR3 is CASSPVAGGGDEQYF. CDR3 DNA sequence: TGCGCCAGCAGCCCGGTGGCAGGGGGCGGCGACGAGCAGTACTTC.

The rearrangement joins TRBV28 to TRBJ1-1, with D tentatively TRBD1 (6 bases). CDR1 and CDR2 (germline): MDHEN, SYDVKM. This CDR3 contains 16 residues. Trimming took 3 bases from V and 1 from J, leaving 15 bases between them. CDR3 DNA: TGTGCCAGCAGTTTTCGACAGGTTTTATCGAACACTGAAGCTTTCTTT. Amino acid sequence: CASSFRQVLSNTEAFF.

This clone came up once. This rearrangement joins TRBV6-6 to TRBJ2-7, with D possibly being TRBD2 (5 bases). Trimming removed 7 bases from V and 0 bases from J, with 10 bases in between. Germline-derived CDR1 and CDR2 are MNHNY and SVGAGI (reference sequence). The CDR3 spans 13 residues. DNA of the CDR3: TGTGCCAGCACGGACTCCCCCTCCTACGAGCAGTACTTC. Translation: CASTDSPSYEQYF.

The CDR3 loop is CASSNRDTQYF. Here the CDR3 DNA reads TGTGCCAGCAGTAATAGAGATACGCAGTATTTT. The J gene is TRBJ2-3, the V gene TRBV2, with D hard to call. The CDR3 totals 11 residues. Germline CDR1 SNHLY, CDR2 FYNNEI. Trimming took off 5 bases at V and 5 bases at J, with 5 bases between the two ends. The full variable domain, in which reference TRBV2 and TRBJ2-3 provide the parts outside the CDR3, is EPEVTQTPSHQVTQMGQEVILRCVPISNHLYFYWYRQILGQKVEFLVSFYNNEISEKSEIFDDQFSVERPDGSNFTLKIRSTKLEDSAMYFCASSNRDTQYFGPGTRLTVL.

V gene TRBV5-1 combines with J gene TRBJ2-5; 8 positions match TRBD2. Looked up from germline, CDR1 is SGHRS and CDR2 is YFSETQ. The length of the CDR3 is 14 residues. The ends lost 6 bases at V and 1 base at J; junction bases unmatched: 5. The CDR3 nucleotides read TGCGCCAGCACGATAGCGGGACCCCAAGAGACCCAGTACTTC. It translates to CASTIAGPQETQYF.

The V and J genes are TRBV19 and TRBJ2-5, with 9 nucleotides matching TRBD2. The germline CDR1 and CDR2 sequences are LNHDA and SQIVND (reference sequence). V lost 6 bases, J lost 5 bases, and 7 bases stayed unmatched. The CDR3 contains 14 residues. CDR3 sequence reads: CASSPGLASETQYF. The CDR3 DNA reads TGTGCCAGTAGCCCGGGACTAGCATCCGAGACCCAGTACTTC.

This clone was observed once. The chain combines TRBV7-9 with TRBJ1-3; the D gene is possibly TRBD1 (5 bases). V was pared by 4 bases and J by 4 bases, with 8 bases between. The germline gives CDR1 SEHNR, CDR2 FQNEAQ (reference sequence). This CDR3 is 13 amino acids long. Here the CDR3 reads CASSYQGGNTIYF. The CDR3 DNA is TGTGCCAGCAGCTATCAGGGAGGAAACACCATATATTTT.

The CDR3: CASSPPRDRESITNEKLFF. The CDR3, as DNA: TGTGCCAGCAGCCCACCCCGGGACAGGGAGTCGATTACTAATGAAAAACTGTTTTTT. The chain carries TRBV7-9 and TRBJ1-4, with TRBD1 identical over 9 bases. With V trimmed by 5 bases and J by 2 bases, 15 bases remained unmatched. Germline CDR1 reads SEHNR; CDR2 reads FQNEAQ (reference sequence). CDR3 length equals 19 residues.

CDR3 nucleotides: TGCGCCAGCAGCTTGGCCGTAGGGGGCTCAGCTGAAAAACTGTTTTTT. Its translation: CASSLAVGGSAEKLFF. V usage is TRBV5-1 and J usage is TRBJ1-4; 7 nucleotides align to TRBD1. CDR3 length equals 16 residues. Losses at the gene ends were 0 bases for V and 7 bases for J; bases not matched to a gene: 9. The germline V gene has CDR1 SGHRS and CDR2 YFSETQ.